Shown below are 10 T cell receptor beta chains from a single sample sequenced in a study of T-cell reconstitution after alpha-beta-depleted transplantation in children (TCRdb year 2016). The treatment or condition label for this specimen denotes: allogeneic hematopoietic cell transplantation with graft depleted of TCRalphabeta T cells and CD19 B cells. Library method: PCR. Reads for this sample came from an Illumina HiSeq 2500. TCR library preparation used molecular barcoding, with unique molecular identifiers applied to normalize quantification of the TCRbeta repertoire. TCRdb applied fastp at Q25 and MiXCR to the public reads, then kept only in-frame beta chains. Rows with one shared CDR3 protein collapse into an entry with the most common genes and DNA. This sample gives 440,000 or so distinct CDR3 sequences in total; around 46% of them show up just once. 27% of the sample is held by the ten biggest clonotypes.

The sequenced sample was PBMCs, obtained before TCRalphabeta/CD19-depleted stem cell transplant. The receptors shown here come from a girl aged 2 to 9 with aplastic anemia, due to receive a stem cell transplant.

This chain uses TRBV5-1 with TRBJ2-5, with 8 positions matching TRBD2. CDR3 length equals 15 residues. Germline lookup yields CDR1 SGHRS and CDR2 YFSETQ. J gave up 2 bases and V 4 bases, and 7 bases lay outside the gene matches. The CDR3 region is CASSRREGRQETQYF. The CDR3, as DNA: TGCGCCAGCAGCCGTCGGGAGGGCCGGCAAGAGACCCAGTACTTC.

The genes are TRBV20-1 and TRBJ1-1; 8 positions agree with TRBD1. The V segment lost 6 bases and the J segment 0 bases; nucleotides outside the gene matches: 12. This CDR3 spans 16 amino acids. The germline V gene encodes CDR1 DFQATT and CDR2 SNEGSKA (reference sequence). CDR3 nucleotides: TGCAGTGCCAGACCCGGACAGGGCATACTGAACACTGAAGCTTTCTTT. Its translation: CSARPGQGILNTEAFF.

This clonotype was counted only a few times. The rearrangement uses TRBV4-1 and TRBJ2-7; TRBD2 agrees at 9 bases. Germline V gene data show CDR1 as MGHRA and CDR2 as YSYEKL. Trimming took 0 bases from V and 5 from J; bases not matched to a gene: 8. The length of the CDR3 is 16 residues. CDR3 nucleotide sequence: TGCGCCAGCAGCCAAGATGGGCGGGAGGGCCCCGACGAGCAGTACTTC. This codes for CASSQDGREGPDEQYF.

This clonotype was counted at least ten times. The genes are TRBV27 and TRBJ2-1; 10 nucleotides align to TRBD2. Germline-derived CDR1 and CDR2 are MNHEY and SMNVEV (reference sequence). The CDR3 sequence is 14 residues long. V shed 6 bases and J 6 bases; nucleotides not matched to a gene: 5. DNA for the CDR3: TGTGCCAGCAGAAGCGGGAGGGCCTCCAATGAGCAGTTCTTC. The encoded protein is CASRSGRASNEQFF.

This clonotype has just a few counts. The chain employs TRBV5-1 and TRBJ2-7; D not resolved. CDR3 length: 13 residues. Germline CDR1 SGHRS, CDR2 YFSETQ. V lost 2 bases to trimming and J lost 4 bases, with 10 bases between them. CDR3 in amino acids: CASSFGMAYEQYF. CDR3 coding DNA: TGCGCCAGCAGCTTTGGGATGGCGTACGAGCAGTACTTC.

Concerning this clonotype: This clone may be a read error of a much larger clone one base away. The genes are TRBV7-3 and TRBJ2-3; 11 bases are shared with TRBD2. This CDR3 comprises 17 residues. Germline CDR1 is SGHTA and CDR2 is FQGTGA. V was clipped by 4 bases and J by 4 bases; unmatched bases: 10. The CDR3: CASSWTMTSGNADTQYF. The CDR3 coding sequence is TGTGCCAGCAGCTGGACCATGACTAGCGGGAATGCAGATACGCAGTATTTT.

The chain is built from TRBV6-1 and TRBJ2-7, with D possibly TRBD2 on 5 matching bases. V lost 8 bases and J lost 5, with 19 bases in between. Germline CDR1 and CDR2: MNHNS and SASEGT. The CDR3 has 14 residues. CDR3 in DNA: TGTGCCAGCTACCGGTTGGGTCCCGGGGACGAGCAGTACTTC. Amino acid sequence: CASYRLGPGDEQYF.

This clonotype appeared a few times. This chain joins TRBV11-3 and TRBJ2-2, with a tentative D call TRBD1 (6 bases). Germline loops: CDR1 SGHNT, CDR2 YENEEA. The CDR3 is 16 amino acids. The ends were cut back, 3 bases at V and 0 bases at J, with 11 bases in the middle. The chain's CDR3 is CASSFSGQSNTGELFF. The CDR3 DNA reads as TGTGCCAGCAGCTTTTCTGGACAGTCGAACACCGGGGAGCTGTTTTTT. The full variable domain, in which reference TRBV11-3 and TRBJ2-2 provide the parts outside the CDR3, is EAGVVQSPRYKIIEKKQPVAFWCNPISGHNTLYWYLQNLGQGPELLIRYENEEAVDDSQLPKDRFSAERLKGVDSTLKIQPAELGDSAVYLCASSFSGQSNTGELFFGEGSRLTVL.

V gene TRBV3-1 combines with J gene TRBJ1-1; D unclear. The V gene lost 0 bases and the J gene lost 7 bases, with 9 bases spanning the gap. The CDR3 extends over 13 amino acids. Per the germline V gene, CDR1 is LGHDT and CDR2 is YNNKEL (reference sequence). The chain's CDR3 is CASSQDRGVEAFF. In DNA, the CDR3 is TGTGCCAGCAGCCAAGATCGGGGAGTTGAAGCTTTCTTT.

This clonotype was seen a few times. This chain links TRBV9 with TRBJ2-1, with D hard to call. Germline V gene lookup returns CDR1 SGDLS and CDR2 YYNGEE. Trimming took off 3 bases at V and 2 bases at J, with 12 bases between the two ends. This CDR3 comprises 15 residues. The CDR3 DNA is TGTGCCAGCAGCGCTCGCCTGGCAGCCTACAATGAGCAGTTCTTC. It yields the protein CASSARLAAYNEQFF.